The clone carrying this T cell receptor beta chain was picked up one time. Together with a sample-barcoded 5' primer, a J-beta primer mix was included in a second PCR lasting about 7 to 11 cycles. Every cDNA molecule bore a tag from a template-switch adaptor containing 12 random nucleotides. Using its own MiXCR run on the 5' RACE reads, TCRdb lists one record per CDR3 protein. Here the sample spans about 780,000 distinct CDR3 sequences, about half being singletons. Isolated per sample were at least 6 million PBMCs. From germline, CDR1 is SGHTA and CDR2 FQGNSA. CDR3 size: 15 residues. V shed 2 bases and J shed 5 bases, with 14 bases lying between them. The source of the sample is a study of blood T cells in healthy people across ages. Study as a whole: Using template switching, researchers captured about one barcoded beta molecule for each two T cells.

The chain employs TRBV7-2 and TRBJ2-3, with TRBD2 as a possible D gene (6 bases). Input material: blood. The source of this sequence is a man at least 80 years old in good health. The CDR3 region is CASSLRTWRVDTQYF. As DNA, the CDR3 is TGTGCCAGCAGCTTACGAACCTGGAGGGTAGATACGCAGTATTTT. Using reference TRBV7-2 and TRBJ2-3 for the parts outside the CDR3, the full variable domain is GAGVSQSPSNKVTEKGKDVELRCDPISGHTALYWYRQSLGQGLEFLIYFQGNSAPDKSGLPSDRFSAERTGGSVSTLTIQRTQQEDSAVYLCASSLRTWRVDTQYFGPGTRLTVL.